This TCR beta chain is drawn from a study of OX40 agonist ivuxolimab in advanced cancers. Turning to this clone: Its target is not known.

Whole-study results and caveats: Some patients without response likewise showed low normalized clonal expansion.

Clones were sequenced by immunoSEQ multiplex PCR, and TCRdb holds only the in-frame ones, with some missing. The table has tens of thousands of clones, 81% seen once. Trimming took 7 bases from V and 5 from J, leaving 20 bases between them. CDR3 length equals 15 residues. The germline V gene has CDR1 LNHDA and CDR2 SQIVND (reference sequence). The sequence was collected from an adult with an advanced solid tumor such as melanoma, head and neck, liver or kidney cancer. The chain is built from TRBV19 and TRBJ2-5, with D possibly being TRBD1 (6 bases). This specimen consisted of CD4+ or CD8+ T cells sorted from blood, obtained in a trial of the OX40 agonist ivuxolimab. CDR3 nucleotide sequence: TGTGCCAGTACCGGGACATCTCTCGGTTCTGAGACCCAGTACTTC. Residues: CASTGTSLGSETQYF.